These T cell receptor beta chains were read from a single sample in a study of blood T cell repertoires in COVID-19. Profiled with immunoSEQ multiplex PCR; TCRdb holds only in-frame clones, not every one. The table lists tens of thousands of clones, 70% to 90% of them singletons. What was sequenced was peripheral blood. These receptors were taken from a man aged 65-85 years with acute or convalescent COVID-19. The CDR3 runs from the conserved cysteine through the conserved F or W. D genes are given only for firm matches.

J gene | V gene | D gene | CDR3 DNA | CDR3 protein
TRBJ2-5 | TRBV18 | TRBD2 | TGTGCCAGCTCACCACAGGCGGGGGAAGAGACCCAGTACTTC | CASSPQAGEETQYF
TRBJ1-1 | TRBV6-5 | TRBD1 | TGTGCCAGCAGTAGGACAGGGGAAGGGGCTGAAGCTTTCTTT | CASSRTGEGAEAFF
TRBJ2-1 | TRBV6-5 | TRBD1 | TGTGCCAGCAGCTACAGGGGGCAGAGCTCCTACAATGAGCAGTTCTTC | CASSYRGQSSYNEQFF
TRBJ1-2 | TRBV9 | . | TGTGCCAGCAGGGGGCGCTATGGCTACACCTTC | CASRGRYGYTF
TRBJ2-3 | TRBV29-1 | . | TGCAGCGTTGGGAGCGGTGCCACAGATACGCAGTATTTT | CSVGSGATDTQYF
TRBJ1-4 | TRBV5-8 | . | TGTGCCAGCAGCTTGGTCAGTAATGAAAAACTGTTTTTT | CASSLVSNEKLFF
TRBJ2-1 | TRBV19 | . | TGTGCCAGTAGTTCGGTCTCCTACAATGAGCAGTTCTTC | CASSSVSYNEQFF
TRBJ2-7 | TRBV28 | . | TGTGCCAGCAGCCTCCGCTTGACAGGGCAGTACTTC | CASSLRLTGQYF
TRBJ2-1 | TRBV7-9 | TRBD1 | TGTGCCAGCAGCCCCAAAGCTCCCGGGACAGGGGTGTGGAATGAGCAGTTCTTC | CASSPKAPGTGVWNEQFF
TRBJ2-2 | TRBV7-8 | . | TGTGCCAGCAGCGCACGGGACTTTATCACCGGGGAGCTGTTTTTT | CASSARDFITGELFF
TRBJ1-3 | TRBV5-8 | . | TGTGCCAGCAGCTTGGGACAGAGCTCTGGAAACACCATATATTTT | CASSLGQSSGNTIYF